These T cell receptor beta chains were read from a single sample in a study of blood T cell repertoires in COVID-19. Data came from immunoSEQ multiplex PCR; TCRdb stores just in-frame clones and leaves some out. The sample lists 300,000 to 400,000 clones, almost 90% seen once, with roughly 2.9% in the top ten. What was sequenced was peripheral blood. Receptors were obtained from a woman in her twenties or thirties with COVID-19, enrolled during active disease. CDR3s include the opening cysteine and the closing phenylalanine or tryptophan. D genes are given only for firm matches. Clone size, where shown, is once, few, many, or a class for clones that have expanded.

>TRBV7-9|NA|TRBJ2-1|NA
CASLAGGYNEQFF
TGTGCCAGCTTGGCGGGCGGATACAATGAGCAGTTCTTC
>TRBV5-5|NA|TRBJ2-7|NA
CASSYLGSGAYEQYF
TGTGCCAGCAGCTACCTAGGATCGGGAGCCTACGAGCAGTACTTC
>TRBV19|NA|TRBJ1-1|NA
CASSGGGRRAFF
TGTGCCAGTAGTGGCGGGGGACGGCGAGCTTTCTTT
>TRBV14|NA|TRBJ1-3|few
CASSQDLGVSGNTIYF
TGTGCCAGCAGCCAAGATCTGGGAGTCTCTGGAAACACCATATATTTT
>TRBV5-6|TRBD1|TRBJ2-5|NA
CASSPRQTGVRETQYF
TGTGCCAGCAGCCCGAGGCAGACAGGGGTTAGGGAGACCCAGTACTTC
>TRBV18|TRBD1|TRBJ2-6|NA
CASSPLGTGIPSGANVLTF
TGTGCCAGCTCACCACTGGGGACAGGGATCCCCTCTGGGGCCAACGTCCTGACTTTC
>TRBV6-5|NA|TRBJ1-1|NA
CASSQQGIKAFF
TGTGCCAGCAGTCAACAGGGTATCAAGGCTTTCTTT
>TRBV13|NA|TRBJ1-6|few
CASSWENSPLHF
TGTGCCAGCAGCTGGGAGAATTCACCCCTCCACTTT
>TRBV5-1|TRBD2|TRBJ2-1|few
CASSLGGTSYNEQFF
TGCGCCAGCAGCTTGGGTGGGACTAGCTACAATGAGCAGTTCTTC
>TRBV30|NA|TRBJ1-1|once
CAWSVRGGSRVTEAFF
TGTGCCTGGAGTGTAAGGGGGGGGTCCCGGGTCACTGAAGCTTTCTTT
>TRBV24-1|TRBD1|TRBJ2-2|NA
CATSTGQGVTGELFF
TGTGCCACCAGTACAGGACAGGGAGTAACCGGGGAGCTGTTTTTT
>TRBV24-1|TRBD1|TRBJ2-2|few
CATSDVDRDTGELFF
TGTGCCACCAGTGACGTGGACAGGGACACCGGGGAGCTGTTTTTT
>TRBV20-1|NA|TRBJ2-7|NA
CSARVDSEQYF
TGCAGTGCTAGGGTCGACAGCGAGCAGTACTTC
>TRBV20-1|NA|TRBJ1-3|NA
CSAIRGNTIYF
TGCAGTGCTATCCGTGGAAACACCATATATTTT